The 10 T cell receptor beta chains reported below all come from one sample, sequenced in a study of radiation and T cells in renal cell carcinoma. The data were produced by immunoSEQ multiplex PCR, yet TCRdb's version contains in-frame clones alone and is incomplete. The sample has around 75,000 clones, about 81% seen once. The time point denotes: blood 2 weeks post-SBRT. Stated treatment: 15 Gy SBRT to primary tumor, nephrectomy 4 weeks later. The sequencing here drew on blood, taken from a patient whose treatment included radiotherapy and nephrectomy. The origin of the receptors is a man aged 60-69 years with renal cell carcinoma.

CDR3 sequence reads: CASSEAAPFTEAFF. The CDR3 coding sequence is TGTGCCAGCAGTGAAGCGGCTCCATTCACTGAAGCTTTCTTT. The chain recombines TRBV6-1 with TRBJ1-1; no clear D. This CDR3 is built from 14 residues. The V gene's germline CDR1 is MNHNS and CDR2 SASEGT. Trimming cost V 0 bases and J 4 bases, with 9 bases left between them.

The chain employs TRBV19 and TRBJ2-7, with 10 bases that match TRBD2. V was clipped by 5 bases and J by 4 bases; unmatched bases: 8. The CDR3 is 15 amino acids. CDR1 is LNHDA and CDR2 is SQIVND in the germline V gene (reference sequence). Written as DNA, the CDR3 is TGTGCCAGTAGTGTAAATAGCGGGAGGAGTTACGAGCAGTACTTC. It codes for CASSVNSGRSYEQYF. Using reference TRBV19 and TRBJ2-7 for the parts outside the CDR3, the full variable domain is DGGITQSPKYLFRKEGQNVTLSCEQNLNHDAMYWYRQDPGQGLRLIYYSQIVNDFQKGDIAEGYSVSREKKESFPLTVTSAQKNPTAFYLCASSVNSGRSYEQYFGPGTRLTVT.

The rearrangement uses TRBV7-9 and TRBJ2-1; TRBD2 aligns across 10 bases. The CDR3 loop spans 15 amino acids. Looked up from germline, CDR1 is SEHNR and CDR2 is FQNEAQ (reference sequence). J was trimmed by 6 bases and V by 2 bases; bases with no gene match: 4. The CDR3 DNA is TGTGCCAGCAGCTTAAATCTAGCGGGAGTCAATGAGCAGTTCTTC. It yields the protein CASSLNLAGVNEQFF.

This chain uses TRBV5-8 with TRBJ1-3; D is ambiguous. V lost 4 bases, J lost 0 bases, and 14 bases lay in between. This CDR3 comprises 16 residues. Germline values: CDR1 SGHTS, CDR2 YDEGEE. The CDR3 bases are TGTGCCAGCAGCCGAGGTAATCCAATCTCTGGAAACACCATATATTTT. As protein: CASSRGNPISGNTIYF.

The J gene is TRBJ2-1, the V gene TRBV12-5, with 15 bases matching TRBD2. The V gene end was trimmed by 6 bases and the J gene end by 10 bases; junction bases not matched to a gene: 1. The CDR3 covers 13 residues. Germline assignment: CDR1 LGHNT and CDR2 FRNRAP. For the CDR3, the DNA is TGTGCTAGTGGGGGACTAGCGGGAGGAGAGCAGTTCTTC. This gives the protein CASGGLAGGEQFF.

This chain joins TRBV14 and TRBJ2-7, with 7 bases lining up with TRBD1. Trimming took 4 bases from V and 7 from J; bases not matched to a gene: 7. CDR1 is SGHDN, CDR2 FVKESK, per germline. The CDR3 consists of 13 residues. The chain's CDR3 is CASSRETGREQYF. CDR3 coding DNA: TGTGCCAGCAGCCGAGAGACAGGGCGAGAGCAGTACTTC.

The J gene is TRBJ2-1, the V gene TRBV6-6; D gene unclear. The CDR3 is made up of 14 amino acids. V was trimmed by 0 bases and J by 9 bases, leaving 12 bases between them. Germline-derived CDR1 and CDR2 are MNHNY and SVGAGI (reference sequence). The CDR3 region has the DNA TGTGCCAGCAGTTACTCGGGTGTGCGGAGTGAGCAGTTCTTC. This encodes CASSYSGVRSEQFF.

The CDR3 bases are TGTGCCAGCAGAGCAGGACAGATAATTTCCTACGAGCAGTACTTC. Translating gives CASRAGQIISYEQYF. The V gene is TRBV6-1, the J gene TRBJ2-7; D is perhaps TRBD1 (6 bases). This CDR3 region has 15 residues. V was clipped by 6 bases and J by 1 base, with 16 bases between them. The germline V gene has CDR1 MNHNS and CDR2 SASEGT.

This clone was picked up one time. This chain connects TRBV19 to TRBJ2-2; 9 bases align to TRBD1. V dropped 6 bases and J dropped 7; count of bases not matched to a gene: 6. CDR1 and CDR2 from the germline V gene are LNHDA and SQIVND (reference sequence). The CDR3 covers 14 residues. The CDR3 here is CASSGQGLGGELFF. The DNA of the CDR3 is TGTGCCAGTAGCGGACAGGGGCTGGGCGGGGAGCTGTTTTTT.

The rearrangement links TRBV11-2 to TRBJ2-5, with 7 positions matching TRBD2. From germline, CDR1 is SGHAT and CDR2 FQNNGV. CDR3 length: 16 residues. V trimming: 2 bases; J trimming: 4 bases; junction bases outside the gene matches: 10. The CDR3 sequence: CASSLLRGRDLETQYF. The CDR3, as DNA: TGTGCCAGCAGCTTATTACGCGGGAGAGACTTAGAGACCCAGTACTTC.